This T cell receptor (beta chain) was identified in a study of blood T cell repertoires in COVID-19. About the study: Donors in the United States, Italy and Spain gave samples during acute or convalescent COVID-19. The analysed material was cDNA or gDNA that came from T cells, B-cell-depleted T cells, or PBMCs.

The ends were cut back, 6 bases at V and 2 bases at J, with 10 bases in the middle. CDR3 length equals 12 residues. Germline-derived CDR1 and CDR2 are SQVTM and ANQGSEA. Authors' analysis steps: Cell counts per sample came from amplifying reference gene primers. Clones were read by immunoSEQ multiplex PCR, and TCRdb kept only the in-frame ones, dropping some. V and J calls and clone size are copied from that table; D and trimming were computed from the DNA. The sample contains 250,000 to 350,000 clones, 70% to 90% of which appear only once. This sequence was found in a woman aged 45-65 years with active or convalescent COVID-19. This chain joins TRBV29-1 and TRBJ2-5; D is possibly TRBD2 (5 bases). Material: peripheral blood. This CDR3 is CSVGPGQETQYF. In DNA form, the CDR3 reads TGCAGCGTCGGACCGGGGCAAGAGACCCAGTACTTC.